The 22 T cell receptor beta chains below come from one sample, sequenced in a study of blood T cell repertoires in COVID-19. Assay used: immunoSEQ multiplex PCR; TCRdb lists only in-frame clones, some missing. Of fewer than 300,000 clones in the sample, 80% to 95% were seen once. Sequencing input: peripheral blood. These receptors all come from a woman under 40 with COVID-19, enrolled during active disease.

The rearrangement joins TRBV5-6 to TRBJ2-7; 9 nucleotides align to TRBD1. There are 11 residues in the CDR3. The germline V gene has CDR1 SGHDT and CDR2 YYEEEE. J was trimmed by 6 bases and V by 8 bases; bases with no gene match: 3. CDR3 loop: CASGQGSEQYF. DNA of the CDR3: TGTGCCAGTGGACAGGGGAGCGAGCAGTACTTC.

The J gene is TRBJ1-5, the V gene TRBV28; D call uncertain. Trimming pared 8 bases from V and 2 bases from J, leaving 13 bases between. Germline CDR1 reads MDHEN; CDR2 reads SYDVKM. The CDR3 has 14 amino acids. The CDR3 loop is CASGSGGGNQPQHF. The CDR3 DNA reads TGTGCCAGCGGGAGCGGTGGAGGCAATCAGCCCCAGCATTTT.

V is TRBV19 and J is TRBJ2-5, with TRBD1 as a possible D gene (6 bases). Looked up from germline, CDR1 is LNHDA and CDR2 is SQIVND (reference sequence). V was clipped by 3 bases and J by 5 bases, with 16 bases between them. CDR3 length equals 15 residues. The CDR3 DNA reads as TGTGCCAGTAGTATCTCCCGGGACACTCGGGAGACCCAGTACTTC. This translates into CASSISRDTRETQYF.

The V and J genes are TRBV2 and TRBJ2-3; possible D gene TRBD1, 5 bases. This CDR3 has 15 residues. Looked up from germline, CDR1 is SNHLY and CDR2 is FYNNEI. V was trimmed by 4 bases and J by 2 bases, leaving 13 bases between them. This CDR3 is CASSVPGLHTDTQYF. In nucleotides, the CDR3 is TGTGCCAGCAGTGTACCAGGGCTTCACACAGATACGCAGTATTTT.

The count of this clone is one. The rearrangement links TRBV30 to TRBJ1-4; TRBD1 matches 7 bases. Germline CDR1 and CDR2: GTSNPN and SVGIG (reference sequence). Germline trimming cut 8 bases from V and 5 bases from J; bases unmatched to any gene: 5. The CDR3 consists of 12 residues. CDR3 coding DNA: TGTGCCAGGGGGCAGGGGAATGAAAAACTGTTTTTT. It yields the protein CARGQGNEKLFF.

The rearrangement links TRBV2 to TRBJ1-2; D is uncertain. Looked up from germline, CDR1 is SNHLY and CDR2 is FYNNEI. There are 16 residues in the CDR3. V was trimmed by 6 bases and J by 10 bases, leaving 27 bases between them. CDR3 sequence: CASSSRDREPLDIYTF. The CDR3 DNA reads TGTGCCAGCAGCTCCCGGGATAGGGAGCCTCTCGACATCTACACCTTC.

The rearrangement joins TRBV19 to TRBJ2-2; TRBD2 matches at 8 bases. Germline V gives CDR1 LNHDA, CDR2 SQIVND (reference sequence). The CDR3 loop spans 14 amino acids. Trimming removed 11 bases from V and 4 bases from J; junction bases left unmatched: 9. CDR3 coding DNA: TGTGCCTCTGTGGCTAGCGGGTTCACCGGGGAGCTGTTTTTT. This sequence encodes CASVASGFTGELFF.

This rearrangement joins TRBV4-2 to TRBJ1-1; 8 nucleotides line up with TRBD1. V lost 6 bases, J lost 4 bases, and 7 bases stayed unmatched. The CDR3 runs to 14 residues. Germline V lookup: CDR1 LGHNA, CDR2 YNFKEQ. Here the CDR3 reads CASRVGTGVTEAFF. DNA of the CDR3: TGTGCCAGCAGGGTTGGGACAGGAGTCACTGAAGCTTTCTTT.

The rearrangement joins TRBV11-3 to TRBJ2-7; 8 bases line up with TRBD1. CDR1 SGHNT and CDR2 YENEEA come from the germline V gene. The CDR3 is 12 amino acids. The trim removed 4 bases at V and 6 bases at J, leaving 2 bases unmatched. In DNA, the CDR3 is TGTGCCAGCAGCTCAGACAGGGGCGAGCAGTACTTC. Protein sequence: CASSSDRGEQYF.

The V and J genes are TRBV27 and TRBJ1-1; tentatively, D is TRBD1 (6 bases). V shed 4 bases and J shed 1 base, with 16 bases lying between them. CDR3 length equals 16 residues. CDR1 and CDR2 (germline): MNHEY, SMNVEV (reference sequence). CDR3 sequence: CASSWRTGTPNTEAFF. The CDR3 DNA reads as TGTGCCAGCAGTTGGAGGACCGGGACACCGAACACTGAAGCTTTCTTT.

V usage is TRBV19 and J usage is TRBJ2-1; 11 positions agree with TRBD2. The CDR3 runs 14 residues. Looked up from germline, CDR1 is LNHDA and CDR2 is SQIVND (reference sequence). V was pared by 8 bases and J by 10 bases, with 10 bases of the junction left unmatched. CDR3 DNA sequence: TGTGCCAGTTCGGGACTAGCGGCCCTCGGGGAGCAGTTCTTC. Its protein is CASSGLAALGEQFF.

This chain uses TRBV11-2 with TRBJ2-7; no clear D gene. Per germline, CDR1 SGHAT and CDR2 FQNNGV. CDR3 length: 13 amino acids. Trimming took off 0 bases at V and 3 bases at J, with 6 bases between the two ends. CDR3 residues: CASSLDHFYEQYF. CDR3 DNA sequence: TGTGCCAGCAGCTTAGACCACTTCTACGAGCAGTACTTC.

This chain connects TRBV11-2 to TRBJ2-1; 8 bases are shared with TRBD2. Germline CDR1 and CDR2: SGHAT and FQNNGV. J gave up 0 bases and V 5 bases, and 6 bases lay outside the gene matches. The CDR3 sequence is 16 residues long. This chain's CDR3 is CASSAGGESSYNEQFF. CDR3 sequence (DNA): TGTGCCAGCAGCGCCGGGGGGGAGAGCTCCTACAATGAGCAGTTCTTC.

The chain links TRBV7-8 to TRBJ1-5; TRBD1 agrees at 7 bases. V shed 1 base, J shed 0 bases, and the junction held 0 bases outside the gene matches. The CDR3 is made up of 15 amino acids. In germline, CDR1 is SGHVS, CDR2 FQNEAQ. CDR3 amino acids: CASSLGQGSNQPQHF. DNA of the CDR3: TGTGCCAGCAGCTTAGGACAGGGTAGCAATCAGCCCCAGCATTTT.

The gene calls are TRBV13 and TRBJ1-2; TRBD1 might be the D (6 bases). CDR3 size: 16 residues. V gave up 5 bases and J gave up 1 base, with 17 bases separating them. Germline V gene sequence: CDR1 PRHDT, CDR2 FYEKMQ (reference sequence). The CDR3 DNA is TGTGCCAGCAGCGCCTCTCAGACAGGCCGTAACTATGGCTACACCTTC. It specifies CASSASQTGRNYGYTF.

The J gene is TRBJ1-5, the V gene TRBV18; D is uncertain. This CDR3 contains 14 residues. V was pared by 3 bases and J by 6 bases, with 12 bases between. The V gene's germline CDR1 is KGHSH and CDR2 LQKENI. The CDR3 region is CASSPRESTQPQHF. The CDR3 nucleotides are TGTGCCAGCTCACCTAGGGAGTCTACTCAGCCCCAGCATTTT.

V and J are TRBV28 and TRBJ2-2; no clear D. CDR3 length equals 13 residues. Trimming cost V 7 bases and J 4 bases, with 10 bases left between them. The germline gives CDR1 MDHEN, CDR2 SYDVKM. The CDR3 DNA is TGTGCCAGCACCCCCCTAAGCACCGGGGAGCTGTTTTTT. This codes for CASTPLSTGELFF.

The DNA of the CDR3 is TGTGCCAGCAGTCGCGGGATCTTCAATGAGCAGTTCTTC. It codes for CASSRGIFNEQFF. The chain carries TRBV6-5 and TRBJ2-1; D is perhaps TRBD2 (6 bases). This CDR3 contains 13 residues. Germline V gene sequence: CDR1 MNHEY, CDR2 SVGAGI. V shed 5 bases and J shed 6 bases, with 11 bases lying between them.

This chain uses TRBV9 with TRBJ1-1; 8 bases fit TRBD1. V gave up 3 bases and J gave up 4 bases; unmatched junction bases: 8. CDR1 and CDR2 (germline): SGDLS, YYNGEE. The CDR3 totals 15 residues. CDR3 coding DNA: TGTGCCAGCAGCGGCCTGAGGGGACAGGCCACTGAAGCTTTCTTT. Translating gives CASSGLRGQATEAFF.

In this sample, this clone turned up once. This rearrangement joins TRBV30 to TRBJ1-1; the D gene is possibly TRBD1 (6 bases). CDR1 GTSNPN and CDR2 SVGIG come from the germline V gene (reference sequence). The CDR3 consists of 14 residues. With 3 bases removed from V and 1 base from J, the gap between germline ends came to 12 bases. The CDR3 DNA sequence: TGTGCCTGGAGGGCGGACAGAGCGAACACTGAAGCTTTCTTT. Amino acids: CAWRADRANTEAFF.

The V and J genes are TRBV2 and TRBJ2-2; 7 bases fit TRBD1. V shed 6 bases, J shed 6 bases, and the junction held 16 bases outside the gene matches. The CDR3 covers 17 residues. Germline values: CDR1 SNHLY, CDR2 FYNNEI. As DNA, the CDR3 is TGTGCCAGCAGATCGAAGAAACAGGGGAATTTCCCCGGGGAGCTGTTTTTT. Translated, it gives CASRSKKQGNFPGELFF.

The chain combines TRBV30 with TRBJ1-2; a weak D match, TRBD1 (6 bases). Trimming stripped 0 bases from V and 2 bases from J, with 7 bases between. This CDR3 region has 13 residues. Germline CDR1 GTSNPN, CDR2 SVGIG (reference sequence). CDR3 nucleotides: TGTGCCTGGAGTGTAAGGGGGAACTATGGCTACACCTTC. Translated: CAWSVRGNYGYTF.